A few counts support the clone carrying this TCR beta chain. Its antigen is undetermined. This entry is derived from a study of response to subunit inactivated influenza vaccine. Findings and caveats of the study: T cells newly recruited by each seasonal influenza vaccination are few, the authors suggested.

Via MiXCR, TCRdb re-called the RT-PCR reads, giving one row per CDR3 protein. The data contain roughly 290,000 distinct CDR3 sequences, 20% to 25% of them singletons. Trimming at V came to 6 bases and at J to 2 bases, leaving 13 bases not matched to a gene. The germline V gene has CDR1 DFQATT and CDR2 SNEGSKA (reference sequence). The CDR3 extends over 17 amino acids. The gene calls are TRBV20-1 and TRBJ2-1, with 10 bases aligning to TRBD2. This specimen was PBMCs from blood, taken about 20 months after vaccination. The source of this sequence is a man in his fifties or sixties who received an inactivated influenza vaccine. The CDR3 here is CSARTPTSGYTYNEQFF. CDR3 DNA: TGCAGTGCCAGAACCCCGACTAGCGGGTATACCTACAATGAGCAGTTCTTC.